This T cell receptor (beta chain) was captured in a study of blood T cell repertoires in COVID-19. Measured with immunoSEQ multiplex PCR; TCRdb has only the in-frame clones, and not every one. The table shows some 220,000 clones, with roughly 75% occurring only once. The germline V gene has CDR1 KGHDR and CDR2 SFDVKD. V was pared by 5 bases and J by 15 bases, with 8 bases of the junction left unmatched. The CDR3 loop spans 13 amino acids. The chain links TRBV24-1 to TRBJ2-1; TRBD2 agrees at 11 bases. The TCR sequence derives from an older woman with acute or convalescent COVID-19. Sequencing used peripheral blood. The CDR3 protein is CATSVSSGGARFF. As DNA, the CDR3 is TGTGCCACCAGTGTGAGTAGCGGGGGGGCTAGGTTCTTC.